Here is one TCR beta chain with its context. The specificity of this receptor is unknown. This could be a read error, since a much larger clone is one nucleotide away. The missing conserved phenylalanine or tryptophan at the end of this CDR3 makes a read error likely. Both ends counted, the CDR3 spans 16 residues. Only the CDR3 part of the read is kept: 48 bases, read in frame from the first base. CDR1 and CDR2, looked up from the germline V gene, are MNHEY and SVGAGI. Compared with germline, V lacks 2 bases and J lacks 1 base; bases without a gene match: 5. This sample was included in a study of CD8+CD57+ T cells in acquired aplastic anemia (dated by TCRdb to between 2018 and 2020). Describing the broader study: A mean of about 3.2 ug of DNA, ranging from roughly 0.19 to 27.4 ug, was extracted from sorted CD4+ and CD8+ cells. An average of around 9.8 million reads for CD4+ cells and around 11 million reads for CD8+ cells was obtained from healthy donor samples.

In this study, sorted CD4+ and CD8+ T cells from the blood of healthy subjects and of severe aplastic anemia patients had their TCR repertoires deep-sequenced. Ficoll-Paque density gradient centrifugation was used to isolate peripheral blood mononuclear cells. Before DNA extraction, CD4+ and CD8+ T cells were sorted with FACS or magnetic beads. Study-wide findings and limitations: CD8+ Simpson's diversity did not differ significantly between patients and healthy controls (P=0.060). Around 27 CD8+ CDR3 sequences were found in both patients and controls but appeared to be highly expressed in patients and within the immunodominant clones of the patients.

TCR beta VDJ combination and CDR3 sequence profiling used genomic DNA as the template. TCR repertoire sequencing was run on an Illumina HiSeq 2000. Under the source paper's analysis protocol: Repertoire assessment relied on Simpson's diversity index, CDR3 size and DJ length profiles, and TRBV/TRBJ rearrangement plots. The most abundant DNA sequence in the deep sequencing data was defined as the immunodominant clone. CDR3 amino acid sequences were screened for sharing across subjects and compared with published repertoires and the VDJdb database. Starting from the raw public reads, TCRdb applied fastp trimming at Q25, assembled clones with MiXCR and retained in-frame beta chains. Rows are unified per CDR3 protein, each entry keeping the most common DNA and genes. For this entry, the V and J calls and clone size follow TCRdb and not the study's own pipeline. This sample gives around 68,000 distinct CDR3 sequences in total; almost 55% of them show up just once. Approximately 8.3% of the sample is in the top ten clones.

The sequence was collected from a human donor in good health, serving as a control. Specimen: sorted CD4+, CD8+, or CD8+CD57+ T cells (not recorded which) from PBMCs. Rearrangement joined TRBV6-5 to TRBJ1-3; the central 7 bases match TRBD1. The nucleotide sequence is given as TGTGCCAGCAGTTACCCCGGGACAGTGTCTGGAAACACCATATATTCT. The resulting protein is CASSYPGTVSGNTIYS.